Here is one TCR beta chain with its context. A far bigger clonotype differs at one base, so this is likely a read error. Method: immunoSEQ multiplex PCR; TCRdb's copy keeps in-frame clones and lacks some. This table holds about 490,000 clones, over 75% found once. There were only Caucasian adults among the donors, and all lived in Nashville, Tennessee. These data originate in a study of shared clonotypes between healthy human individuals. The sequenced sample consisted of PBMCs. This TCR came from a woman between 35 and 50 years old in good health. Some clones in this sample may be carry-over from other donors' samples.

CDR3 DNA sequence: TGTGCCAGCGGGTACAGGATGAACACCGGGGAGCTGTTTTTT. This sequence encodes CASGYRMNTGELFF. The chain combines TRBV25-1 with TRBJ2-2, with D perhaps TRBD1 (5 bases). The CDR3 contains 14 residues. Germline assignment: CDR1 MGHDK and CDR2 SYGVNS. Trimming took 8 bases from V and 1 from J, leaving 11 bases between them.